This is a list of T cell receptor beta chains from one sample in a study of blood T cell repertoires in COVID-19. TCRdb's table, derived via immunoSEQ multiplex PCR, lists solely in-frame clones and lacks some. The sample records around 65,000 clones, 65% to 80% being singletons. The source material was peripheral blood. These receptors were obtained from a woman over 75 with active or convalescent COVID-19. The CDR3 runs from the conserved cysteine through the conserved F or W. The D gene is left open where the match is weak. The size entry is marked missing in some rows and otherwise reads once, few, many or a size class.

CASSEIGTGTEKLFF,TGTGCCAGCAGCGAGATTGGGACAGGGACTGAAAAACTGTTTTTT,TRBV2,.,TRBJ1-4,TRBD1
CASSLDRVRITEAFF,TGTGCCAGCAGCCTCGACAGGGTGAGGATCACTGAAGCTTTCTTT,TRBV5-5,.,TRBJ1-1,TRBD1
CASSRAGTGAVANYGYTF,TGTGCCAGTAGTAGGGCCGGGACAGGGGCCGTAGCTAACTATGGCTACACCTTC,TRBV19,.,TRBJ1-2,TRBD1
CASSAGTTYEQYF,TGTGCCAGCAGTGCTGGGACAACCTACGAGCAGTACTTC,TRBV27,.,TRBJ2-7,.
CASSFIAVPGNTQYF,TGTGCCAGCAGTTTTATAGCGGTCCCAGGGAATACGCAGTATTTT,TRBV7-3,.,TRBJ2-3,.
CASSYSDSYYGYTF,TGTGCCAGCAGTTACTCGGACAGCTACTATGGCTACACCTTC,TRBV6-5,.,TRBJ1-2,.
CASSPGGAYNEQFF,TGTGCCAGCAGCCCCGGGGGGGCCTACAATGAGCAGTTCTTC,TRBV11-2,.,TRBJ2-1,TRBD2
CASSQWGGREDTQYF,TGTGCCAGCTCTCAGTGGGGGGGCCGGGAAGATACGCAGTATTTT,TRBV18,.,TRBJ2-3,.
CASSAGQGGRNQPQHF,TGTGCCAGCAGCGCGGGACAGGGGGGACGCAATCAGCCCCAGCATTTT,TRBV3-1/TRBV3-2,few,TRBJ1-5,TRBD1
CASGLWVRGAHSNQPQHF,TGTGCTAGTGGTTTATGGGTTCGGGGGGCCCATAGCAATCAGCCCCAGCATTTT,TRBV12-5,.,TRBJ1-5,.
CASSTGGQGVGVAEAFF,TGTGCCAGCAGCACCGGTGGACAGGGCGTTGGGGTCGCTGAAGCTTTCTTT,TRBV5-4,.,TRBJ1-1,TRBD1
CASSIVGLETQYF,TGTGCCAGTAGTATTGTGGGGCTCGAGACCCAGTACTTC,TRBV19,.,TRBJ2-5,.
CASSLGAALMNTEAFF,TGTGCCAGCAGCTTAGGGGCAGCCCTCATGAACACTGAAGCTTTCTTT,TRBV7-9,few,TRBJ1-1,.
CASSQEVRGGYNEQFF,TGTGCCAGCAGCCAAGAGGTGCGGGGGGGTTACAATGAGCAGTTCTTC,TRBV4-2,few,TRBJ2-1,TRBD2
CASRPRGVDEQFF,TGTGCCAGCAGACCCCGGGGGGTGGATGAGCAGTTCTTC,TRBV12-3/TRBV12-4,.,TRBJ2-1,TRBD2
CASSRGLAGDNEQFF,TGTGCTAGCAGCCGGGGACTAGCGGGGGACAATGAGCAGTTCTTC,TRBV7-7,.,TRBJ2-1,TRBD2
CASRVLAGGRSDTQYF,TGCGCCAGCAGGGTCCTAGCGGGGGGCCGGTCAGATACGCAGTATTTT,TRBV5-1,few,TRBJ2-3,TRBD2
CASSSRGWDGYTF,TGTGCCAGCAGCTCCAGGGGATGGGATGGCTACACCTTC,TRBV5-4,once,TRBJ1-2,.
CATSRDLGDTEAFF,TGTGCCACCAGCAGAGATCTAGGGGACACTGAAGCTTTCTTT,TRBV15,.,TRBJ1-1,.
CASSRDRATEAFF,TGCGCCAGCAGCCGTGACAGGGCCACTGAAGCTTTCTTT,TRBV4-1,.,TRBJ1-1,TRBD1
CASSSPMLGPPSGYTF,TGTGCCAGCAGCTCCCCTATGCTCGGTCCCCCGTCAGGCTACACCTTC,TRBV7-8,.,TRBJ1-2,.
CASTESGGYYGYTF,TGTGCCAGCACCGAAAGCGGCGGGTACTATGGCTACACCTTC,TRBV6-6,.,TRBJ1-2,.
CASSPNRDSHYGYTF,TGTGCCAGCAGCCCAAACAGGGACAGTCACTATGGCTACACCTTC,TRBV6-6,few,TRBJ1-2,TRBD1
CARSLQDRAELYQETQYF,TGTGCCAGAAGCTTGCAGGACAGGGCCGAACTCTACCAAGAGACCCAGTACTTC,TRBV5-3,.,TRBJ2-5,TRBD1
CASSYRQNYGYTF,TGTGCCAGCAGTTACAGACAAAACTATGGCTACACCTTC,TRBV6-5,.,TRBJ1-2,.
CASSNYRGLNSSPLHF,TGTGCCAGCTCAAATTACAGGGGGCTTAATTCTTCACCCCTCCACTTT,TRBV18,once,TRBJ1-6,TRBD1
CASRGQPNNSPLHF,TGTGCCAGCAGAGGACAGCCTAATAATTCACCCCTCCACTTT,TRBV2,.,TRBJ1-6,.
CASSRGDGVDAFF,TGTGCCAGCAGCCGGGGGGACGGCGTGGATGCTTTCTTT,TRBV7-9,.,TRBJ1-1,.
CASTGGLGNQPQHF,TGTGCCAGCACAGGGGGCCTCGGCAATCAGCCCCAGCATTTT,TRBV6-5,.,TRBJ1-5,TRBD1